The entry below describes one T cell receptor (beta chain). The data stem from a study of blood T cell repertoires in COVID-19. Study-wide context: The cDNA or gDNA used as material had been derived from T cells, B-cell-depleted T cells, or PBMCs.

Profiled with immunoSEQ multiplex PCR; TCRdb holds only in-frame clones, not every one. There are 120,000 or so clones in the sample; around 86% occur only once, and approximately 10% lies in the top ten. The length of the CDR3 is 12 residues. V lost 8 bases, J lost 6 bases, and 13 bases lay in between. CDR1 is MDHEN and CDR2 is SYDVKM in the germline V gene. Sequences were obtained from peripheral blood. This sequence originates from a man between 60 and 75 years old with acute or convalescent COVID-19. The chain joins TRBV28 to TRBJ1-2, with a possible D match to TRBD1 (5 bases). The CDR3 is CASGRTQDGYTF. For the CDR3, the DNA is TGTGCCAGCGGACGGACACAAGATGGCTACACCTTC.